These 13 T cell receptor beta chains share one sample of origin, sequenced in a study of T-cell reconstitution after alpha-beta-depleted transplantation in children. Preparation of the TCRbeta library used unique molecular identifiers. TCRdb re-analysed the PCR reads in MiXCR, keeping a single row per CDR3 protein. The data hold about 830,000 distinct CDR3 sequences, with 15% to 20% observed a single time. The specimen comprised PBMCs, mostly from graft donor cells, sampled 360 days after TCRalphabeta/CD19-depleted stem cell transplant. The origin of the receptors is a male patient under 18 who had a stem cell transplant for acute lymphoblastic leukemia, so the T cells may come from the graft donor.

This clonotype occurred a few times. J is TRBJ2-1 and V is TRBV7-9; 9 bases are shared with TRBD2. With V trimmed by 4 bases and J by 2 bases, 6 bases remained unmatched. The CDR3 runs 16 residues. Looked up from germline, CDR1 is SEHNR and CDR2 is FQNEAQ (reference sequence). CDR3 DNA sequence: TGTGCCAGCAGCTCTCTAGCGGGAAGAGCCTACAATGAGCAGTTCTTC. Amino acids: CASSSLAGRAYNEQFF.

The chain combines TRBV25-1 with TRBJ1-1; unclear D gene. Germline CDR1 reads MGHDK; CDR2 reads SYGVNS. The V end lost 1 base, the J end lost 5 bases, and 5 bases lay between the germline ends. CDR3 length equals 12 residues. CDR3 sequence reads: CASSELGTEAFF. DNA for the CDR3: TGTGCCAGCAGTGAATTAGGTACTGAAGCTTTCTTT.

The V and J genes are TRBV24-1 and TRBJ2-1, with 11 positions matching TRBD2. J lost 11 bases, V lost 5 bases, and 13 bases had no gene match. Germline lookup yields CDR1 KGHDR and CDR2 SFDVKD. The CDR3 consists of 16 residues. For the CDR3, the DNA is TGTGCCACCAGTGCCCCGGGGACTAGCGGTAGAATGAAGCAGTTCTTC. Residues: CATSAPGTSGRMKQFF.

The chain uses TRBV19 and TRBJ2-7; maybe TRBD2 (6 bases). V was shortened by 5 bases and J by 6 bases, with 17 bases between the two germline ends. Germline V gene data show CDR1 as LNHDA and CDR2 as SQIVND (reference sequence). The CDR3 sequence is 14 residues long. Written as DNA, the CDR3 is TGTGCCAGTAGTCCAGGGACTCCCTTCGCCGAGCAGTACTTC. It encodes CASSPGTPFAEQYF.

The rearrangement uses TRBV10-3 and TRBJ2-7; 9 nucleotides agree with TRBD2. V dropped 2 bases and J dropped 5; count of bases not matched to a gene: 1. In germline, CDR1 is ENHRY, CDR2 SYGVKD. The CDR3 has 13 residues. The CDR3 is CAISERGRDEQYF. Written as DNA, the CDR3 is TGTGCCATCAGTGAGCGCGGGAGGGACGAGCAGTACTTC.

The rearrangement links TRBV7-9 to TRBJ2-3; TRBD2 might be the D (6 bases). CDR3 length: 14 residues. Germline V CDR1 and CDR2: SEHNR, FQNEAQ (reference sequence). The germline V and J ends were trimmed by 5 bases and 0 bases, with 9 bases remaining between them. CDR3 DNA: TGTGCCAGCAGCAACGGGGGTAGCACAGATACGCAGTATTTT. Its translation: CASSNGGSTDTQYF.

This clonotype appeared a few times. V usage is TRBV12-3 or TRBV12-4 and J usage is TRBJ2-5; 9 bases map to TRBD1. J gave up 1 base and V 3 bases, and 3 bases lay outside the gene matches. The CDR3 runs 15 residues. The CDR3 DNA reads as TGTGCCAGCAGTTTGCACAGGGGGCCCCAAGAGACCCAGTACTTC. Amino acids: CASSLHRGPQETQYF.

This clonotype was picked up a small number of times. The chain carries TRBV29-1 and TRBJ1-4; 9 nucleotides agree with TRBD1. The CDR3 consists of 17 residues. Trimming cost V 2 bases and J 5 bases; bases outside gene matches: 12. The germline V gene encodes CDR1 SQVTM and CDR2 ANQGSEA. The CDR3 loop reads CSVETGTGWPRNEKLFF. DNA of the CDR3: TGCAGCGTTGAAACCGGGACAGGGTGGCCCCGAAATGAAAAACTGTTTTTT.

The chain employs TRBV18 and TRBJ2-3; D not certain. V dropped 3 bases and J dropped 1 base, with 17 bases sitting between them. Per germline, CDR1 KGHSH and CDR2 LQKENI. The length of the CDR3 is 17 residues. CDR3 loop: CASSPSRRYDGTDTQYF. CDR3 DNA sequence: TGTGCCAGCTCACCGTCGAGAAGGTACGACGGCACAGATACGCAGTATTTT. Based on the CDR3 plus reference TRBV18 and TRBJ2-3, the full variable domain is NAGVMQNPRHLVRRRGQEARLRCSPMKGHSHVYWYRQLPEEGLKFMVYLQKENIIDESGMPKERFSAEFPKEGPSILRIQQVVRGDSAAYFCASSPSRRYDGTDTQYFGPGTRLTVL.

CDR3 coding DNA: TGCGCCAGCCAGGGAATGAACACTGAAGCTTTCTTT. It specifies CASQGMNTEAFF. The chain carries TRBV10-2 and TRBJ1-1; the D gene is possibly TRBD1 (5 bases). CDR3 size: 12 residues. V was pared by 8 bases and J by 0 bases, with 7 bases between. The V gene's germline CDR1 is WSHSY and CDR2 SAAADI.

Notes on this clonotype: Germline and junction disagree at one end, which may indicate a read error. V and J are TRBV5-1 and TRBJ2-2; no clear D. The CDR3 is made up of 14 amino acids. Germline V lookup: CDR1 SGHRS, CDR2 YFSETQ. The CDR3 DNA reads as TGCGTCAGCAGCGCCTACGCAGGCACCGGGGAGCTGTTTTTT. This translates into CVSSAYAGTGELFF.

This chain links TRBV27 with TRBJ2-3, with D maybe TRBD2 (7 bases). Trimming cost V 2 bases and J 8 bases, with 14 bases left between them. Germline CDR1 is MNHEY and CDR2 is SMNVEV (reference sequence). The CDR3 is 14 residues long. The CDR3: CASSLGFRGGTQYF. The CDR3 region has the DNA TGTGCCAGCAGTTTAGGGTTTAGGGGGGGTACGCAGTATTTT.

This clonotype turned up a few times. The J gene is TRBJ2-3, the V gene TRBV5-1; 13 bases are shared with TRBD2. V trimming: 4 bases; J trimming: 1 base; junction bases outside the gene matches: 9. CDR3 length: 18 amino acids. Germline CDR1 and CDR2: SGHRS and YFSETQ. CDR3 in DNA: TGCGCCAGCAGCCCCGGGACTAGCGGGATAATCGGCACAGATACGCAGTATTTT. Amino acids: CASSPGTSGIIGTDTQYF.